This T cell receptor (beta chain) was sequenced during a study of CD8 T cells in ankylosing spondylitis. The V gene's germline CDR1 is SEHNR and CDR2 FQNEAQ (reference sequence). The germline V and J ends were trimmed by 0 bases and 9 bases, with 15 bases remaining between them. There are 14 residues in the CDR3. Making use of molecular barcodes, quantitative 5'-RACE generated TCR beta libraries. TCRdb redid the calling of the 5' RACE reads with MiXCR, one entry per CDR3 protein. Of about 360,000 distinct CDR3 sequences listed, around 20% are singletons. This clonotype has only a few counts. This TCR derives from a male donor with ankylosing spondylitis or in good health (not recorded which). The chain recombines TRBV7-9 with TRBJ2-7; the D gene is possibly TRBD2 (5 bases). The specimen sequenced was blood, either unsorted or a sorted T cell fraction (not recorded which). The CDR3 region is CASSLAAAMSGQYF. In DNA form, the CDR3 reads TGTGCCAGCAGCTTAGCAGCGGCGATGAGTGGGCAGTACTTC.